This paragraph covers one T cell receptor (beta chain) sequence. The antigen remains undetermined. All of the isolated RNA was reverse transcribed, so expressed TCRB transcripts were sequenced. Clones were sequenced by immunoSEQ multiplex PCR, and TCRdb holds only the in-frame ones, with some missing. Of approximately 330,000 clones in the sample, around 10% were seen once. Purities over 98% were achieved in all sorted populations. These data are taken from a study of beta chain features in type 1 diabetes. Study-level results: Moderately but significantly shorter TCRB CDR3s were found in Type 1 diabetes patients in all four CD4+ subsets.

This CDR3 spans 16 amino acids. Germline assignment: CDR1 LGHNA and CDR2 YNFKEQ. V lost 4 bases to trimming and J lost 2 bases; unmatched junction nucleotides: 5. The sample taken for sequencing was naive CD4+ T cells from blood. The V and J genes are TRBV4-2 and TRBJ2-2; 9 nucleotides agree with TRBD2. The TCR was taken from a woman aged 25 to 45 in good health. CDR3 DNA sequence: TGTGCCAGCAGCCTTGAGACTAGCGGTAACACCGGGGAGCTGTTTTTT. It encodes CASSLETSGNTGELFF.